These T cell receptor beta chains were read from a single sample in a study of monozygotic twins with inflammatory bowel disease. With the 5' RACE reads reprocessed, TCRdb shows one record per CDR3 protein and no DNA. The sample table includes approximately 400,000 distinct CDR3 sequences. The sample taken for sequencing was blood. Receptor source: a human donor with ulcerative colitis or Crohn's disease, or a healthy co-twin of an affected twin (not recorded which). Each CDR3 is given with its conserved first and last residue. The order of the fields is V gene, J gene, CDR3 protein.

TRBV6-6	TRBJ2-3	CASKPGTHTDTQYF
TRBV29-1	TRBJ1-3	CSVGATGGSGNTIYF
TRBV18	TRBJ2-2	CASSPQREDTGELFF
TRBV7-9	TRBJ2-3	CASSLAGEYTDTQYF
TRBV7-9	TRBJ1-4	CASSLVPGLGEKLFF
TRBV20-1	TRBJ2-7	CSANRGTTYEQYF
TRBV5-1	TRBJ2-7	CASWAGGTDSYEQYF
TRBV12-3/TRBV12-4	TRBJ1-2	CASSPFRQGLANYGYTF
TRBV6-1	TRBJ1-1	CASIQEPTEAFF
TRBV4-1	TRBJ2-1	CASSPRGEDYNEQFF
TRBV5-1	TRBJ2-4	CASSLSQGALGNIQYF
TRBV7-9	TRBJ1-1	CASSSSAGTGPYTEAFF
TRBV4-1	TRBJ1-2	CATSQDPGTEDGYTF
TRBV9	TRBJ2-1	CASSHTTGSPFYNEQFF
TRBV4-1	TRBJ2-4	CASSQVAGGENIQYF
TRBV4-2	TRBJ2-3	CASSQGVGGGFTDTQYF
TRBV5-1	TRBJ2-5	CASSLVVAGGDQETQYF
TRBV11-2	TRBJ2-7	CASSPGQGGLSFTYEQYF
TRBV5-1	TRBJ2-3	CASSETGGADTQYF
TRBV5-1	TRBJ2-3	CASSLFPSTDTQYF
TRBV4-3	TRBJ2-1	CASSQDPSFNEQFF
TRBV7-9	TRBJ1-6	CASSLQGAGSPLHF
TRBV6-2/TRBV6-3	TRBJ1-5	CASSYQQGVNQPQHF
TRBV7-2	TRBJ2-3	CASSLVSGGATDTQYF
TRBV11-2	TRBJ1-3	CASSLQQAGNTIYF
TRBV24-1	TRBJ1-5	CATSDGSGSQPQHF
TRBV5-1	TRBJ2-1	CASSSWYGYNEQFF
TRBV27	TRBJ2-6	CASTYLGSSGANVLTF
TRBV3-1	TRBJ2-7	CASSQTGLTLAEQYF
TRBV13	TRBJ2-7	CATGGRGYEQYF
TRBV5-1	TRBJ2-7	CASSARQGVLHEQYF
TRBV29-1	TRBJ1-5	CSAGTGGDPQHF
TRBV30	TRBJ1-4	CAWSPSSSLSFEKLFF
TRBV20-1	TRBJ2-2	CSARGWAVNLGELFF
TRBV5-1	TRBJ2-5	CASSLVALTTPQETQYF
TRBV6-5	TRBJ2-6	CASSYGRSGANVLTF
TRBV27	TRBJ2-2	CASSFGTTGELFF
TRBV7-2	TRBJ1-1	CTSSLGLGNTEAFF
TRBV19	TRBJ1-1	CASRPRRYTEAFF
TRBV12-3/TRBV12-4	TRBJ1-2	CDSSGTDYGYTF
TRBV7-2	TRBJ2-5	CASSPGGLAFQETQYF
TRBV9	TRBJ2-3	CASSVEGGGDTQYF
TRBV6-2/TRBV6-3	TRBJ1-1	CASRMGGRTEAFF
TRBV4-1	TRBJ2-7	CASSQDFGEQYF
TRBV12-3/TRBV12-4	TRBJ1-5	CASSYDPGQGSYSNQPQHF
TRBV14	TRBJ2-1	CASSVSAGYNEQFF
TRBV6-5	TRBJ2-7	CASSYSRRDYEQYF
TRBV7-9	TRBJ1-5	CASSLQGNQPQHF
TRBV6-1	TRBJ2-7	CASSPIHGRTYEQYF